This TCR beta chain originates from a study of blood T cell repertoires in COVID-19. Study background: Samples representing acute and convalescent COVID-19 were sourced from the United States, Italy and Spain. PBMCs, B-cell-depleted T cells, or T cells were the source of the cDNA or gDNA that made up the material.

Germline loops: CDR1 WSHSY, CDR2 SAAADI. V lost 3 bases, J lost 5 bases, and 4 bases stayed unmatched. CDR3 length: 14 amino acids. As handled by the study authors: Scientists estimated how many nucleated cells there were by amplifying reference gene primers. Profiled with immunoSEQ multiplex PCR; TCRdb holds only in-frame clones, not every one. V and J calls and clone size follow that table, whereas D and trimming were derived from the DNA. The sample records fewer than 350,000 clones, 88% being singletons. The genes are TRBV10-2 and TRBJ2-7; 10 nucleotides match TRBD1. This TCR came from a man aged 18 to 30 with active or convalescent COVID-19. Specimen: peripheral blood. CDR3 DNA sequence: TGCGCCAGCAGTGACGGGACAGGGGAGGACGAGCAGTACTTC. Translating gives CASSDGTGEDEQYF.